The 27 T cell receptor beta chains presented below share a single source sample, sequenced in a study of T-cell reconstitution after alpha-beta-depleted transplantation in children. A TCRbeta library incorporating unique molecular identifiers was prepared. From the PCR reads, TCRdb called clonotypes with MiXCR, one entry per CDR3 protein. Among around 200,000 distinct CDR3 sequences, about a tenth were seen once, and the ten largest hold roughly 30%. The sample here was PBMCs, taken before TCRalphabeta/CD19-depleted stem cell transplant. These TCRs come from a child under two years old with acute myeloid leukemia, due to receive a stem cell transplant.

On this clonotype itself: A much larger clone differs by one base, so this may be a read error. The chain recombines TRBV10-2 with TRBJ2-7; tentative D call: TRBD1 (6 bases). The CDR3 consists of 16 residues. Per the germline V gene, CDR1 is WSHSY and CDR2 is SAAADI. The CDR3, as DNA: TGCGCCAACAGTGATCGTTGGGACAACAGGCGCTACGAGCAGTACTTC. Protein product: CANSDRWDNRRYEQYF.

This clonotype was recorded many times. CDR3 residues: CASSNRGEAFF. CDR3 in DNA: TGTGCCAGCAGCAACAGGGGTGAAGCTTTCTTT. The gene calls are TRBV28 and TRBJ1-1; the match to TRBD1 covers 7 bases. V shed 6 bases, J shed 7 bases, and the junction held 2 bases outside the gene matches. The CDR3 is 11 amino acids. CDR1 is MDHEN and CDR2 is SYDVKM in the germline V gene.

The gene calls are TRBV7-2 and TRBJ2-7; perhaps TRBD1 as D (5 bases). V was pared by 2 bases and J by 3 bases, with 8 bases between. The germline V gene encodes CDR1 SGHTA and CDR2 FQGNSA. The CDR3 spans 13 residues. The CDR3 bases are TGTGCCAGCAGCTTATACAGGAACTACGAGCAGTACTTC. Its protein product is CASSLYRNYEQYF.

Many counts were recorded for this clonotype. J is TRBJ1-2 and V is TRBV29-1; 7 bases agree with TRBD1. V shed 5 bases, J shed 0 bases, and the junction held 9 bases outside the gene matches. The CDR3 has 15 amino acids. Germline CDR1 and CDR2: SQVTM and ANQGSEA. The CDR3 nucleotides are TGCAGCGTTATAGGACAGGACCCTTCTAACTATGGCTACACCTTC. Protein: CSVIGQDPSNYGYTF.

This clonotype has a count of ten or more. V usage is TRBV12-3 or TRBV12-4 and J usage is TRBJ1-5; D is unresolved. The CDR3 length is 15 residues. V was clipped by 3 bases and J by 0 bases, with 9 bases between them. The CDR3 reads CASSFGRYSNQPQHF. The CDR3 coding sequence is TGTGCCAGCAGTTTTGGCAGGTATAGCAATCAGCCCCAGCATTTT.

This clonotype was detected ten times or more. The CDR3 here is CSAHEAGQYF. CDR3 DNA: TGCAGTGCACACGAGGCGGGGCAGTACTTC. The chain recombines TRBV20-1 with TRBJ2-4, with D perhaps TRBD2 (6 bases). In germline, CDR1 is DFQATT, CDR2 SNEGSKA (reference sequence). V was trimmed by 6 bases and J by 13 bases, leaving 13 bases between them. This CDR3 region has 10 residues.

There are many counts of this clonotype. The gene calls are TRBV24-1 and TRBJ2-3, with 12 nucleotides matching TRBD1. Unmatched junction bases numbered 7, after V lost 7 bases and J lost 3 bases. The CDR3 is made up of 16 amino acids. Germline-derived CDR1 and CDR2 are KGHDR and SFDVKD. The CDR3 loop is CATSGPGQGATDTQYF. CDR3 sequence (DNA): TGTGCCACCAGCGGACCGGGACAGGGGGCTACAGATACGCAGTATTTT.

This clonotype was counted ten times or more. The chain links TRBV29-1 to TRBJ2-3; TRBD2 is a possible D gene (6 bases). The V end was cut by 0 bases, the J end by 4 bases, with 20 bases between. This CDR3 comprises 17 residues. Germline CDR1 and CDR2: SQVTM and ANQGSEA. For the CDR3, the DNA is TGCAGCGTTGAAGATTTCCTGGGGGGAGTGTTCGCAGATACGCAGTATTTT. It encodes CSVEDFLGGVFADTQYF.

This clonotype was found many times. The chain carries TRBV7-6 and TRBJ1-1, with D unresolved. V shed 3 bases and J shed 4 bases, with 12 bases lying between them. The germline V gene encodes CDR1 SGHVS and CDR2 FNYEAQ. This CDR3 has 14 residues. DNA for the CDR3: TGTGCCAGCAGCTTGGCGCTGGATCTCACTGAAGCTTTCTTT. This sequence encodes CASSLALDLTEAFF.

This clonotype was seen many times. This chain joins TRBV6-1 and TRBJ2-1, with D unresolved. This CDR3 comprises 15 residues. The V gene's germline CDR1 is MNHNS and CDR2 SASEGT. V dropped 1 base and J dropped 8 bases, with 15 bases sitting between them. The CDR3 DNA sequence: TGTGCCAGCAGTGAAGGTTACGGTGTCCGCGATGAGCAGTTCTTC. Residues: CASSEGYGVRDEQFF.

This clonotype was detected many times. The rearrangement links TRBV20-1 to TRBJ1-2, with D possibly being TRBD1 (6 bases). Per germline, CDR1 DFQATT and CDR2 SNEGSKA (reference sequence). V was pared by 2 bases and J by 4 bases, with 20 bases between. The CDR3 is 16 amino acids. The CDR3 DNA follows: TGCAGTGCTAGACCCCTAGGGCAGGGGATCCTCTATGGCTACACCTTC. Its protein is CSARPLGQGILYGYTF.

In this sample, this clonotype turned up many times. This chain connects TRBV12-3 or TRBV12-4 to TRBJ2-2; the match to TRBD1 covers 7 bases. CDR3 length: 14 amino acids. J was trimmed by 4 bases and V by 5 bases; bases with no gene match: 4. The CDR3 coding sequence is TGTGCCAGCAGTAGACAGGGAAGCACCGGGGAGCTGTTTTTT. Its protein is CASSRQGSTGELFF.

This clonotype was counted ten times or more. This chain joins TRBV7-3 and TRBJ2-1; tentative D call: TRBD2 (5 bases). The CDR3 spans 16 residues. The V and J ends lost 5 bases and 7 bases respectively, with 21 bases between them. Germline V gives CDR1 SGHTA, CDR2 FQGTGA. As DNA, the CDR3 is TGTGCCAGCAGCCCCACCGGAGGCCTTACGTTAAATGAGCAGTTCTTC. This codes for CASSPTGGLTLNEQFF.

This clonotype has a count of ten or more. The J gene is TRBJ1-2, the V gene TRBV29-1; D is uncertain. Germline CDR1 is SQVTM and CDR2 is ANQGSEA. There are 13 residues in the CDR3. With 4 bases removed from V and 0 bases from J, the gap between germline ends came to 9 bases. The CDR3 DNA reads TGCAGCGTTGCTCGGAGAGCTAACTATGGCTACACCTTC. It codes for CSVARRANYGYTF. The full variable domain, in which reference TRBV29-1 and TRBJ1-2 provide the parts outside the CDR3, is SAVISQKPSRDICQRGTSLTIQCQVDSQVTMMFWYRQQPGQSLTLIATANQGSEATYESGFVIDKFPISRPNLTFSTLTVSNMSPEDSSIYLCSVARRANYGYTFGSGTRLTVV.

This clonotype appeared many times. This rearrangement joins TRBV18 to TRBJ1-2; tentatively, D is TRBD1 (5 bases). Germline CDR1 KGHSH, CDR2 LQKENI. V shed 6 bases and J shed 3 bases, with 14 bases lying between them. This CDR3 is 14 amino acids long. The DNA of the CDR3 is TGTGCCAGCTCCCAAAGGGGAGTGGACTATGGCTACACCTTC. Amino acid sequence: CASSQRGVDYGYTF.

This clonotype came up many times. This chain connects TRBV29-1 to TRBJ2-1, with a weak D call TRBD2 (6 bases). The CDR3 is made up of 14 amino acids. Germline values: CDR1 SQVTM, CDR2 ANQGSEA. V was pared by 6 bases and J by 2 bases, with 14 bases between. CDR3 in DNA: TGCAGCGTGGGGGGAAGGTTGACCTACAATGAGCAGTTCTTC. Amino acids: CSVGGRLTYNEQFF.

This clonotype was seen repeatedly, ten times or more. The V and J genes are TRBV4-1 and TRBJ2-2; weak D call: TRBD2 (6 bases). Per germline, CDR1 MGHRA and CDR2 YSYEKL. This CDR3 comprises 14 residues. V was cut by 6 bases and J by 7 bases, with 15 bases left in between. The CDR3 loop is CASSGASDIGELFF. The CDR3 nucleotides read TGCGCCAGCAGTGGGGCTAGCGATATCGGGGAGCTGTTTTTT.

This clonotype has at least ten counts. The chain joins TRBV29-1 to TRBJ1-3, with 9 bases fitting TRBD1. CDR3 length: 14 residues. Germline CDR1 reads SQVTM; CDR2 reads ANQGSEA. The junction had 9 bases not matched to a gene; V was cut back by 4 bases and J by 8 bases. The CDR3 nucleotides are TGCAGCGTTGGGGAAGGGACAGGGTTCGACACCATATATTTT. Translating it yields CSVGEGTGFDTIYF.

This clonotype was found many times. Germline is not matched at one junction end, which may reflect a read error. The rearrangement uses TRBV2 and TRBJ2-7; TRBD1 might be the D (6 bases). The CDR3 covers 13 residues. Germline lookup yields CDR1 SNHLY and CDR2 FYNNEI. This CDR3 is CASSELNDRTQGF. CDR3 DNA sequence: TGTGCCAGCAGTGAACTAAACGACAGGACCCAAGGCTTC.

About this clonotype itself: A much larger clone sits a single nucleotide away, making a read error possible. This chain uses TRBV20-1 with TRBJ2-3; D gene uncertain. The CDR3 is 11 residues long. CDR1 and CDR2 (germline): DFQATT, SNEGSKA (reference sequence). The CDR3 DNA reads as TGCAGTGCCCCGCACACACATACGCAGTATTTT. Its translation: CSAPHTHTQYF.

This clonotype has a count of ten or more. CDR3 amino acids: CASSQPGQGSHEQFF. In DNA form, the CDR3 reads TGCGCCAGCAGCCAACCGGGACAGGGTTCCCATGAGCAGTTCTTC. The rearrangement uses TRBV4-1 and TRBJ2-1; 9 nucleotides align to TRBD1. V trimming: 2 bases; J trimming: 8 bases; junction bases outside the gene matches: 7. From germline, CDR1 is MGHRA and CDR2 YSYEKL. The CDR3 has 15 amino acids.

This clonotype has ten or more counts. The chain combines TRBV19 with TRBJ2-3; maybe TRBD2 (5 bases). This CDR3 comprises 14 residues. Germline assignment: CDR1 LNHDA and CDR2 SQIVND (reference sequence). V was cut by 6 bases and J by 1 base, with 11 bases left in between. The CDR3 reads CASRPSGRTDTQYF. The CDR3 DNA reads TGTGCCAGTAGGCCGAGCGGCCGCACAGATACGCAGTATTTT.

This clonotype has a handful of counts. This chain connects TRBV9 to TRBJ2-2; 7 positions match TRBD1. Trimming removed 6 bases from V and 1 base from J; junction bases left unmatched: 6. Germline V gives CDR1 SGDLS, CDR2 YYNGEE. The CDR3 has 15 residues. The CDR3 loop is CASNDGTENTGELFF. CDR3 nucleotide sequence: TGTGCCAGCAACGACGGGACAGAGAACACCGGGGAGCTGTTTTTT.

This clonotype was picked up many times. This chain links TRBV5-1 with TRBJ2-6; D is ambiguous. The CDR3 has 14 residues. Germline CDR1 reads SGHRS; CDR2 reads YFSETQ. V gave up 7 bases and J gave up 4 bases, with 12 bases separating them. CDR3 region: CASAPIGGANVLTF. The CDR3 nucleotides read TGCGCCAGCGCCCCAATAGGGGGGGCCAACGTCCTGACTTTC.

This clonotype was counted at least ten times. CDR3 residues: CASRPSMFF. The CDR3 DNA reads as TGTGCCAGCAGGCCGAGTATGTTCTTC. The V gene is TRBV6-1, the J gene TRBJ2-1; no clear D. Germline V gives CDR1 MNHNS, CDR2 SASEGT. Trimming removed 6 bases from V and 15 bases from J, with 9 bases in between. This CDR3 is built from 9 residues.

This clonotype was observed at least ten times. CDR3: CASSQVGGNGELFF. CDR3 in DNA: TGTGCCAGCAGCCAAGTTGGGGGTAACGGGGAGCTGTTTTTT. The chain recombines TRBV3-1 with TRBJ2-2; D might be TRBD1 or TRBD2, each matching 5 bases. Trimming took off 1 base at V and 7 bases at J, with 10 bases between the two ends. In germline, CDR1 is LGHDT, CDR2 YNNKEL (reference sequence). This CDR3 comprises 14 residues.

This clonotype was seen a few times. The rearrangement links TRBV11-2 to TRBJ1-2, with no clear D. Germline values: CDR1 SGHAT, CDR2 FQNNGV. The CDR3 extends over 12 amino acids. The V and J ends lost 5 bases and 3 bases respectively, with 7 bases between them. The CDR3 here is CASSQWDYGYTF. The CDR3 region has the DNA TGTGCCAGCAGCCAGTGGGACTATGGCTACACCTTC.